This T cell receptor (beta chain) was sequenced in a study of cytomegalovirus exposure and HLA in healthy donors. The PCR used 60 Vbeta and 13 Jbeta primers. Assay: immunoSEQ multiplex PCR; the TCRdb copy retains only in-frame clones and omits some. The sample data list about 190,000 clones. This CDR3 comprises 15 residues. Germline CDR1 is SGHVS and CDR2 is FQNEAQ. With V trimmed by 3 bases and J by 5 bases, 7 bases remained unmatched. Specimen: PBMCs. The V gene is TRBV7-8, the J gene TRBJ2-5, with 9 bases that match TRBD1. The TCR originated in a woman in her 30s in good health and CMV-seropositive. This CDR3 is CASSFNRGPKETQYF. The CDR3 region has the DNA TGTGCCAGCAGCTTCAACAGGGGGCCTAAGGAGACCCAGTACTTC.